This TCR beta chain was captured in a study of blood T cell repertoires in COVID-19. Study-level information: The samples span acute and convalescent COVID-19 from the United States, Italy and Spain.

Adults between about 18 and 89 years of age took part from 24 US areas. Self-reported history from a screening survey and questionnaire set each donor's cohort. Original data processing: Amplified reference gene primers provided the basis for estimating nucleated cell counts. The data were produced by immunoSEQ multiplex PCR, yet TCRdb's version contains in-frame clones alone and is incomplete. Clone size and V and J calls were adopted from that table, with D and trimming inferred from the DNA. The sample yields nearly 250,000 clones, about 82% seen once. The V end was cut by 4 bases, the J end by 4 bases, with 16 bases between. This CDR3 has 15 amino acids. Per germline, CDR1 LGHNA and CDR2 YSLEER.

This TCR derives from a woman aged 45-60 years who had recovered from COVID-19. The specimen sequenced was PBMCs or T cells enriched from blood (not recorded which). The chain couples TRBV4-3 to TRBJ1-1, with D unclear. The chain's CDR3 is CASSPTGIRGTEAFF. The DNA for the CDR3 is TGCGCCAGCAGCCCGACGGGGATCCGGGGCACTGAAGCTTTCTTT.